Described below is a single T cell receptor beta chain sequence and its context. Its antigen remains unidentified. Only in-frame clones appear in the TCRdb table, and some are missing; sequencing was by immunoSEQ multiplex PCR. This sample has fewer than 400,000 clones, with about 82% found just once. This specimen belongs to a study of Ad26.COV2.S vaccination and SARS-CoV-2 variants. Regarding the study as a whole: Quantification of TCR breadth and depth may have yielded underestimates of total T cell responses.

Treatment in this sample: 19 received Ad26.COV2.S at low or high dose, single or two shots; about 5 received placebo; per-sample allocation not given. The samples were gathered on day 63 after the first injection of vaccine or placebo. SARS-CoV-2 spike from the Wuhan strain was encoded by the vaccine, an Ad26 vector. CDR3 length: 14 residues. Between the trimmed V and J ends, which lost 3 bases and 6 bases, there was a span of 15 bases. The germline gives CDR1 LNHNV, CDR2 YYDKDF (reference sequence). This clonotype was sampled from a person between 18 and 65 years old who received the Ad26.COV2.S COVID-19 vaccine or a placebo. The specimen was peripheral blood, collected in a trial of Ad26.COV2.S vaccine versus placebo. The genes are TRBV15 and TRBJ2-7; unclear D gene. CDR3 nucleotide sequence: TGTGCCACCAGCAGTTTGGATCCTGAGGTCGAGCAGTACTTC. Encoded protein: CATSSLDPEVEQYF.